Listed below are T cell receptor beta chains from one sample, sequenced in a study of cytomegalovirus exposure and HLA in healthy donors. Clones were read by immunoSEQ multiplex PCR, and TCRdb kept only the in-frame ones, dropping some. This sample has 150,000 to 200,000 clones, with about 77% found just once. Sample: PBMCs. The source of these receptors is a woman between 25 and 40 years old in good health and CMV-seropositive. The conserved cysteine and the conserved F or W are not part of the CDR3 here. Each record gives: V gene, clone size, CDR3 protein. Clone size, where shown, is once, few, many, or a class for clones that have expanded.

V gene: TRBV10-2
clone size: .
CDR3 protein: ASRRTSGGVNTGELF

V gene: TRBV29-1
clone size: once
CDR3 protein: SSWEDTEAF

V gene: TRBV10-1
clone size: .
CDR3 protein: ASSVASGDEQY

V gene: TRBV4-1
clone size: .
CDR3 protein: ASSTGNPNEKLF

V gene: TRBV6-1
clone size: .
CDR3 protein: ASRETGGAF

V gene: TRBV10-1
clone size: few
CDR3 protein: ASSEWRSTEAF

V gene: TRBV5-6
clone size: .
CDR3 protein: ASSRLLTETQY

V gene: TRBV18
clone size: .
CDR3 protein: ASSPRGNTGELF

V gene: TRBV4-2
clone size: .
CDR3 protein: ASSQDPLDYTDTQY

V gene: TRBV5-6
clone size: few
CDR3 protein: ASILAGHLNEQF

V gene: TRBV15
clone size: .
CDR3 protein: ATSSWGLADQETQY

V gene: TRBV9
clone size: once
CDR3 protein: ASSAHPDRSGNQPQH

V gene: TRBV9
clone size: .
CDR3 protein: ASSTRDSSYEQY

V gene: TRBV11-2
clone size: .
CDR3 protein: ASSFGTGTEAF

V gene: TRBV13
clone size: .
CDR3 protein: ASSLGLAGVLYEQY

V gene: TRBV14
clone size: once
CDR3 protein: ASSQDLVIAGITGELF

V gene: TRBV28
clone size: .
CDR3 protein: ASSLGHEQY

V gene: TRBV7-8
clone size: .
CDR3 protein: ASSRLSGGPDYGYT

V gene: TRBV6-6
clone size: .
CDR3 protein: ASRTSGSEAYEQY

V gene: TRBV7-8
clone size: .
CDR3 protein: ASGGTSSYNEQF

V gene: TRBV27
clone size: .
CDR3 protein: ASSSPGGGLYGYT

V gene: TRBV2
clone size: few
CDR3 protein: ASSEGESRSYEQY

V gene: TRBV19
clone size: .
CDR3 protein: ARNETGYQETQY

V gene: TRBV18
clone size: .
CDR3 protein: ASSPLAGVDEQY

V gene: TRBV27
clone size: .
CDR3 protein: ASSAEAGGPSSVSYEQY

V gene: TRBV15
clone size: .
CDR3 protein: ATSRGTTMNSAGTPYEQY

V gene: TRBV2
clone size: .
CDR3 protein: ASSELGAGNTIY

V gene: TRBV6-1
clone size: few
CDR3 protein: ASSERITGSPLH

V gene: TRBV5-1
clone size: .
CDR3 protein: ASSLALTTNEKLF